Listed here is a single T cell receptor beta chain. Per the study methods: By means of reference gene primer amplification, nucleated cell counts were estimated. Measured with immunoSEQ multiplex PCR; TCRdb has only the in-frame clones, and not every one. The D gene and trimming were derived from the DNA, and the V and J assignments and clone size from that table. The data contain some 250,000 clones, approximately 88% of them singletons. The sample comes from a study of blood T cell repertoires in COVID-19. Study-level information: COVID-19 samples from acute and convalescent phases originated in the United States, Italy and Spain. PBMCs, B-cell-depleted T cells, or T cells were the source of the cDNA or gDNA that made up the material.

Trimming removed 2 bases from V and 0 bases from J; junction bases left unmatched: 9. The germline V gene encodes CDR1 MGHDK and CDR2 SYGVNS. The CDR3 runs 18 residues. The sample comprised peripheral blood. The sequence came from a woman in her twenties or thirties with acute or convalescent COVID-19. The J gene is TRBJ1-2, the V gene TRBV25-1; 10 nucleotides align to TRBD1. The CDR3 sequence is CASSEGGTGATPNYGYTF. CDR3 DNA: TGTGCCAGCAGTGAAGGCGGGACAGGGGCCACTCCTAACTATGGCTACACCTTC.